The rows below give T cell receptor beta chains drawn from one sample of a study of shared clonotypes between healthy human individuals. Sequenced by immunoSEQ multiplex PCR; TCRdb stores in-frame clones only, minus some. Of some 630,000 clones listed, around 72% are singletons. Material for sequencing was memory CD4+ T cells sorted from blood. These receptors were taken from a woman aged 30 to 39 in good health. Both conserved end residues are part of each CDR3. D genes are given only for firm matches. Only some rows state a clone size, as once, few, many or a class for expanded clones.

v_call	clone_size	j_call	d_call	cdr3_aa	cdr3_nt
TRBV30	-	TRBJ1-3	TRBD1	CACRPQGLTGNTIYF	TGTGCCTGCCGACCACAGGGGCTTACTGGAAACACCATATATTTT
TRBV28	-	TRBJ1-2	-	CASAPGTNYGYTF	TGTGCCAGCGCCCCCGGGACTAACTATGGCTACACCTTC
TRBV30	-	TRBJ2-1	-	CAWSRAAGATEQFF	TGTGCCTGGAGTCGGGCTGCGGGGGCAACCGAGCAGTTCTTC
TRBV29-1	-	TRBJ2-7	-	CSVTGGTYEQYF	TGCAGCGTCACCGGAGGGACCTACGAGCAGTACTTC
TRBV5-4	-	TRBJ2-5	TRBD1	CASSFDRGETQYF	TGTGCCAGCAGCTTCGACAGGGGGGAGACCCAGTACTTC
TRBV5-1	-	TRBJ1-3	-	CASSLQGNSGNTIYF	TGCGCCAGCAGCTTGCAGGGAAACTCTGGAAACACCATATATTTT
TRBV4-1	few	TRBJ2-3	-	CASSQMDSSGSDTQYF	TGCGCCAGCAGCCAAATGGACTCCTCGGGATCGGATACGCAGTATTTT
TRBV27	-	TRBJ1-1	-	CASSRRLNTEAFF	TGTGCCAGCAGCCGACGGTTGAACACTGAAGCTTTCTTT
TRBV23-1	-	TRBJ1-4	-	CASSQQGSWVEKLFF	TGCGCCAGCAGTCAACAGGGGAGTTGGGTTGAAAAACTGTTTTTT
TRBV9	many	TRBJ2-7	-	CASSATQDGLWYEQYF	TGTGCCAGCAGCGCAACTCAGGACGGACTCTGGTACGAGCAGTACTTC
TRBV12-5	once	TRBJ1-1	-	CASGLVFGSTVYTEAFF	TGTGCTAGTGGTTTGGTTTTCGGCAGTACAGTGTACACTGAAGCTTTCTTT
TRBV7-9	-	TRBJ1-5	TRBD1	CASSGQGYQPQHF	TGTGCCAGCTCGGGACAGGGCTATCAGCCCCAGCATTTT
TRBV5-1	once	TRBJ2-3	TRBD2	CASSLAGSTDTQYF	TGCGCCAGCAGCCTAGCGGGATCGACAGATACGCAGTATTTT
TRBV29-1	-	TRBJ2-2	TRBD2	CSVGTSGVGELFF	TGCAGCGTTGGGACTAGCGGGGTCGGGGAGCTGTTTTTT
TRBV25-1	-	TRBJ2-7	-	CASSEYGARGREEQYF	TGTGCCAGCAGTGAATATGGGGCTAGGGGGCGGGAAGAGCAGTACTTC
TRBV28	few	TRBJ1-4	-	CATWTAEKLFF	TGTGCCACCTGGACAGCCGAAAAACTGTTTTTT
TRBV27	-	TRBJ2-7	TRBD2	CASSLRLAGRYEQYF	TGTGCCAGCAGTTTGAGACTAGCGGGAAGATACGAGCAGTACTTC
TRBV7-8	few	TRBJ2-7	TRBD2	CASSSGVIAGGAYEQYF	TGTGCCAGCAGCTCCGGAGTGATAGCGGGAGGGGCCTACGAGCAGTACTTC
TRBV10-3	-	TRBJ2-2	-	CAIRSGEYTGELFF	TGTGCCATCAGGTCAGGGGAATACACCGGGGAGCTGTTTTTT
TRBV28	-	TRBJ2-7	-	CATCSGAHYDQYF	TGTGCCACCTGTAGCGGAGCTCACTACGATCAGTACTTC
TRBV5-1	-	TRBJ2-7	TRBD1	CASSSRDRESEQYF	TGCGCCAGCAGCTCCCGGGACAGGGAGTCCGAGCAGTACTTC
TRBV11-3	-	TRBJ2-2	-	CASSPRSTGELFF	TGTGCCAGCAGCCCCCGGAGCACCGGGGAGCTGTTTTTT
TRBV11-2	-	TRBJ1-1	-	CASSTRTGTHTEAFF	TGTGCCAGCAGCACGCGTACAGGGACGCACACTGAAGCTTTCTTT
TRBV5-1	-	TRBJ2-5	-	CASKGVRGSETQYF	TGCGCCAGCAAGGGAGTCAGGGGTTCGGAGACCCAGTACTTC
TRBV5-1	few	TRBJ1-1	TRBD1	CASSLGTGGLEAFF	TGCGCCAGCAGCTTGGGAACAGGGGGGCTTGAAGCTTTCTTT
TRBV27	-	TRBJ2-2	TRBD1	CASSFLGTGGRNTGELFF	TGTGCCAGCAGTTTTCTCGGCACAGGGGGCCGGAACACCGGGGAGCTGTTTTTT
TRBV19	once	TRBJ2-7	-	CASKVGANSDEQYF	TGTGCCAGTAAGGTGGGTGCAAATAGCGACGAGCAGTACTTC
TRBV27	-	TRBJ2-7	-	CASSQEWGYEQYF	TGTGCCAGCAGCCAGGAATGGGGCTACGAGCAGTACTTC
TRBV2	-	TRBJ1-2	TRBD1	CASSRQGAPDYGYTF	TGTGCCAGCAGCCGTCAGGGGGCGCCGGACTATGGCTACACCTTC
TRBV11-2	few	TRBJ2-1	TRBD2	CASSARLAGIYNEQFF	TGTGCCAGCAGCGCCCGACTAGCGGGAATCTACAATGAGCAGTTCTTC
TRBV7-8	-	TRBJ2-3	TRBD2	CASGDAGGDTQYF	TGTGCCAGCGGGGATGCGGGAGGAGATACGCAGTATTTT
TRBV7-9	-	TRBJ2-3	-	CASSRKSAGSTDTQYF	TGTGCCAGCAGCCGAAAGTCCGCGGGTAGCACAGATACGCAGTATTTT
TRBV19	-	TRBJ1-5	-	CASTYWDDGNQPQHF	TGTGCCAGCACGTATTGGGACGACGGCAATCAGCCCCAGCATTTT
TRBV28	few	TRBJ2-7	-	CASSFLQGPYEQYF	TGTGCCAGCAGTTTTCTACAGGGCCCCTACGAGCAGTACTTC
TRBV27	-	TRBJ2-2	TRBD1	CASSFPTGLITGELFF	TGTGCCAGCAGTTTCCCGACAGGGTTGATCACCGGGGAGCTGTTTTTT
TRBV10-1	-	TRBJ2-4	-	CASSPRLAKNIQYF	TGCGCCAGCAGCCCAAGGTTGGCCAAAAACATTCAGTACTTC
TRBV28	-	TRBJ1-1	-	CASRGRMGGAEAFF	TGTGCCAGCAGGGGACGAATGGGAGGGGCTGAAGCTTTCTTT
TRBV19	-	TRBJ1-2	-	CASSIRGQNYGYTF	TGTGCCAGTAGTATACGGGGACAAAACTATGGCTACACCTTC
TRBV7-2	-	TRBJ1-1	TRBD1	CASSLDRGRTEAFF	TGTGCCAGCAGCTTAGACAGGGGAAGAACTGAAGCTTTCTTT
TRBV5-1	-	TRBJ2-2	-	CASSLETGTGELFF	TGCGCCAGCAGCTTGGAAACAGGGACCGGGGAGCTGTTTTTT
TRBV7-8	-	TRBJ1-1	TRBD1	CASSEGLGTASEAFF	TGTGCCAGCAGCGAAGGGTTGGGGACAGCATCCGAAGCTTTCTTT
TRBV30	-	TRBJ2-5	-	CAWSVGQGRQETQYF	TGTGCCTGGAGTGTAGGGCAGGGACGTCAAGAGACCCAGTACTTC
TRBV27	-	TRBJ2-5	-	CASSRVGETQYF	TGTGCCAGCAGTCGAGTAGGGGAGACCCAGTACTTC